This T cell receptor (beta chain) was sequenced in a study of blood T cells in healthy people across ages. Whole-study results and caveats: With naive T cell percentage, TCR beta diversity showed a strong correlation. The authors considered diversity estimates from one million T cells to be underestimates. In older individuals, TCR beta diversity per million T cells was lower, falling roughly linearly with age.

A second roughly 6 to 12 cycle PCR used barcoded and J-beta primers. Each TCR beta cDNA got a 12-nucleotide random molecular identifier. MiXCR, run by TCRdb on the 5' RACE reads, gives a single entry per CDR3 protein. This sample has hundreds of thousands of distinct CDR3 sequences, with around 45% found just once. This clonotype has more than one count but fewer than ten. Its antigen is undetermined. This CDR3 is 20 amino acids long. The germline gives CDR1 MDHEN, CDR2 SYDVKM. Trimming took 3 bases from V and 5 from J; bases not matched to a gene: 23. The clonotype originates from an older woman in good health. Sequences were obtained from blood. This chain joins TRBV28 and TRBJ2-5; TRBD2 matches at 8 bases. DNA for the CDR3: TGTGCCAGCAGTTTTTTCCCCCCTACGTGGTCGAGCGGGAGTACGGAGACCCAGTACTTC. Translated: CASSFFPPTWSSGSTETQYF.